This TCR beta chain was identified during a study of post-analysis software for immune sequencing data. For the study at large: Recorded subtypes: relapsing-remitting, secondary progressive, progressive-relapsing; some patients unannotated.

The authors incorporated unique molecular identifiers into the TCR beta cDNA libraries. TCRdb called the PCR reads again in MiXCR, with one record for every CDR3 protein. The sample has more than 350,000 distinct CDR3 sequences; 39% are singletons. The CDR3 consists of 11 residues. V lost 4 bases, J lost 4 bases, and 7 bases lay in between. Per the germline V gene, CDR1 is SQVTM and CDR2 is ANQGSEA. This clonotype appeared a few times. Its matching antigen is unknown. Overall study findings and caveats: TRBV5-6, TRBV5-1 and TRBV20-1 were among 4 or 5 TRBV segments more frequent in patients than controls.

The sequenced sample was blood. The genes are TRBV29-1 and TRBJ1-2; D perhaps matches TRBD1 (5 bases). The clonotype comes from a girl aged 2-10 years with multiple sclerosis. The CDR3 loop is CSVARAYGYTF. The CDR3 DNA sequence: TGCAGCGTTGCCAGGGCCTATGGCTACACCTTC.